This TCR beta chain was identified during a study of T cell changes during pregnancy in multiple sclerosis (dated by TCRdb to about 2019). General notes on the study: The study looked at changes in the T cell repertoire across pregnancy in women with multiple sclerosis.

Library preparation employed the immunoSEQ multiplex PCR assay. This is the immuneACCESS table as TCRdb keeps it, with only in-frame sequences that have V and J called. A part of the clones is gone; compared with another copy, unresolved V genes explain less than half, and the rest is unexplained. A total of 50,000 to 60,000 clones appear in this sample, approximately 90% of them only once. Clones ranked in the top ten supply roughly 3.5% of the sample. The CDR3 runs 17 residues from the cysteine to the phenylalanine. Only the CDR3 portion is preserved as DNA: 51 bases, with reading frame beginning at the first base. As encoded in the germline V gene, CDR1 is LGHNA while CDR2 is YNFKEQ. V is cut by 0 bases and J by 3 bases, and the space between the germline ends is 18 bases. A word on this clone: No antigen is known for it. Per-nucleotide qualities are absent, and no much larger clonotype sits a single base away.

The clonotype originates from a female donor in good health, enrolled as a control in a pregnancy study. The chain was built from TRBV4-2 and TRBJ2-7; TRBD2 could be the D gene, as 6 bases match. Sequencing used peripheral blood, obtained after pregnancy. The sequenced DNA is TGTGCCAGCAGCCAAGATTCGGGGGTAGGGGCCATCTACGAGCAGTACTTC. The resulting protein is CASSQDSGVGAIYEQYF.